This T cell receptor (beta chain) came from a study of blood T cell repertoires in COVID-19. Study in general: The samples span acute and convalescent COVID-19 from the United States, Italy and Spain. The analysed material was cDNA or gDNA that came from T cells, B-cell-depleted T cells, or PBMCs.

In the original workflow: Amplification with reference gene primers provided the estimates of nucleated cell counts. Here immunoSEQ multiplex PCR was the method, and the copy in TCRdb shows in-frame clones only, minus some. The V and J calls and the clone size are those of that table, but D and trimming were determined from the DNA. The sample contains approximately 140,000 clones, 85% to 90% of which appear only once. V was pared by 1 base and J by 13 bases, with 3 bases of the junction left unmatched. Germline CDR1 DFQATT, CDR2 SNEGSKA (reference sequence). The CDR3 sequence is 11 residues long. The V call is TRBV20-1, the J call TRBJ1-4; 7 nucleotides align to TRBD1. This sequence was found in a woman aged 40 to 55 with acute or convalescent COVID-19. The sequenced material came from peripheral blood. The CDR3 DNA reads as TGCAGTGCTAGAGGGACAGGTGGACTGTTTTTT. It yields the protein CSARGTGGLFF.